Listed here are 10 T cell receptor beta chains from one sample, sequenced in a study of vaccination and CD4 T cells after COVID-19. An Oncomine TCR Beta short-read assay was used to sequence the DNA from cultured CD4+ T cells. TCRdb recomputed calls from the PCR reads with MiXCR, one row per CDR3 protein. This sample has around 15,000 distinct CDR3 sequences, with about 50% found just once. Time point: late sampling 161 to 241 days after vaccination in a few convalescent patients. Treatment reported: approximately nine-day PBMC culture with coronavirus spike peptide pools or control peptides (ViraFEST assay). Antigens for these TCRs are unknown. The sample was CD4+ T cells from blood, cultured in vitro, taken about 7 months after SARS-CoV-2 vaccination. The receptors were gathered from a human donor who had recovered from COVID-19.

This clonotype has more than one count but fewer than ten. J is TRBJ2-2 and V is TRBV4-3, with 9 bases aligning to TRBD2. Losses at the gene ends were 4 bases for V and 5 bases for J; bases not matched to a gene: 11. Germline loops: CDR1 LGHNA, CDR2 YSLEER. CDR3 size: 17 residues. The CDR3 DNA is TGCGCCAGCAGCCGTGTAGCGGGAGCGCCCGGAACCGGGGAGCTGTTTTTT. It yields the protein CASSRVAGAPGTGELFF.

This clonotype showed up just once. The chain employs TRBV7-9 and TRBJ2-7; TRBD2 matches 8 bases. Trimming at V came to 3 bases and at J to 5 bases, leaving 6 bases not matched to a gene. The CDR3 consists of 14 residues. CDR1 is SEHNR, CDR2 FQNEAQ, per germline (reference sequence). The DNA for the CDR3 is TGTGCCAGCAGCTTCGGGGGGGGTATAGACGAGCAGTACTTC. This codes for CASSFGGGIDEQYF.

The CDR3 region is CASGKSSGRDVSYEQYF. The CDR3 nucleotides read TGTGCCAGCGGGAAATCGAGCGGGAGGGATGTCTCCTACGAGCAGTACTTC. The V and J genes are TRBV27 and TRBJ2-7; 10 bases line up with TRBD2. With 8 bases clipped from V and 0 bases from J, the junction kept 13 bases outside the gene matches. The CDR3 contains 17 residues. From germline, CDR1 is MNHEY and CDR2 SMNVEV (reference sequence).

The chain combines TRBV7-2 with TRBJ2-3, with 10 bases fitting TRBD1. The junction had 0 bases not matched to a gene; V was cut back by 1 base and J by 5 bases. Germline assignment: CDR1 SGHTA and CDR2 FQGNSA. This CDR3 is 14 amino acids long. The CDR3 DNA reads as TGTGCCAGCAGCTTAGGGACAGGGGGAGATACGCAGTATTTT. Encoded protein: CASSLGTGGDTQYF.

The chain is built from TRBV19 and TRBJ2-7; D is perhaps TRBD2 (7 bases). Per the germline V gene, CDR1 is LNHDA and CDR2 is SQIVND (reference sequence). There are 16 residues in the CDR3. With 1 base removed from V and 2 bases from J, the gap between germline ends came to 15 bases. The CDR3 bases are TGTGCCAGTAGTATAGGTCCTCGGGGGGCAACCTACGAGCAGTACTTC. Amino acids: CASSIGPRGATYEQYF.

This clonotype was recorded a few times. The J gene is TRBJ1-6, the V gene TRBV21-1. TRBV21-1 has pseudogene status. CDR3 size: 15 residues. This CDR3 is CASSFSRRPDTPLHF. The CDR3 nucleotides read TGTGCCAGCAGCTTCTCACGGAGGCCAGATACCCCCCTCCACTTT.

This clonotype was observed a handful of times. The chain has TRBV20-1 and TRBJ1-5, with TRBD1 identical over 7 bases. The CDR3 spans 18 residues. The J segment lost 4 bases and the V segment lost 6 bases, leaving 21 bases of the junction unmatched. Looked up from germline, CDR1 is DFQATT and CDR2 is SNEGSKA (reference sequence). This CDR3 reads CSAPGRAQGGLGNQPQHF. The CDR3 nucleotides are TGCAGTGCCCCTGGCAGGGCCCAGGGGGGTTTGGGGAATCAGCCCCAGCATTTT.

The V gene is TRBV6-1, the J gene TRBJ2-7; TRBD1 or TRBD2 may be the D gene (5 bases each). Germline CDR1 MNHNS, CDR2 SASEGT. CDR3 size: 13 residues. V was cut by 9 bases and J by 2 bases, with 14 bases left in between. In nucleotides, the CDR3 is TGTGCCAGTCGGGACCCCCCGACCTACGAGCAGTACTTC. Amino acids: CASRDPPTYEQYF.

The chain carries TRBV30 and TRBJ1-5; no clear D. Trimming took off 1 base at V and 7 bases at J, with 11 bases between the two ends. CDR3 length: 13 amino acids. Germline CDR1 GTSNPN, CDR2 SVGIG (reference sequence). In DNA, the CDR3 is TGTGCCTGGAGTGGGCACCCGGGACAGCCCCAGCATTTT. It translates to CAWSGHPGQPQHF.

This chain joins TRBV10-3 and TRBJ1-3; D is unresolved. The ends were cut back, 5 bases at V and 4 bases at J, with 6 bases in the middle. Per germline, CDR1 ENHRY and CDR2 SYGVKD. The CDR3 runs to 12 residues. The CDR3 region is CAISPHGNTIYF. As DNA, the CDR3 is TGTGCCATCAGTCCACACGGAAACACCATATATTTT.